What follows is one T cell receptor (beta chain) and its context. This entry belongs to a study of human T cells and chemical hapten exposure. Sequencing started from total RNA isolated from unfractionated whole blood. TCRdb reanalysed the 5' RACE reads using MiXCR and keeps one entry per CDR3 protein. This table has about 81,000 distinct CDR3 sequences, more than 7.5% appearing once. J was trimmed by 2 bases and V by 0 bases; bases with no gene match: 3. Germline V gene data show CDR1 as MNHNY and CDR2 as SVGAGI (reference sequence). The CDR3 has 15 amino acids. This receptor was taken from a male donor in good health. The chain is built from TRBV6-6 and TRBJ1-1, with TRBD1 identical over 7 bases. The CDR3, as DNA: TGTGCCAGCAGTTACTCCGGGACAGCAAACACTGAAGCTTTCTTT. The encoded protein is CASSYSGTANTEAFF.